These 4 T cell receptor beta chains share one sample of origin, sequenced in a study of cytomegalovirus exposure and HLA in healthy donors. PCR involved 60 Vbeta and 13 Jbeta primers. The method was immunoSEQ multiplex PCR; TCRdb's version includes in-frame clones alone and lacks a portion of them. The profile shows about 130,000 clones, roughly 80% of them singletons. Sequenced sample: PBMCs. Every receptor here comes from a man between 40 and 49 years old in good health and CMV-seronegative.

The chain is built from TRBV5-1 and TRBJ2-1; D is perhaps TRBD2 (6 bases). V shed 1 base and J shed 7 bases, with 12 bases lying between them. CDR1 is SGHRS, CDR2 YFSETQ, per germline. This CDR3 is 14 amino acids long. The CDR3 loop reads CASSLSAGTNEQFF. Written as DNA, the CDR3 is TGCGCCAGCAGCTTGTCGGCGGGGACTAATGAGCAGTTCTTC.

The gene calls are TRBV9 and TRBJ1-6; tentative D call: TRBD1 (5 bases). V lost 0 bases and J lost 9, with 13 bases in between. The CDR3 runs to 15 residues. The V gene's germline CDR1 is SGDLS and CDR2 YYNGEE. This CDR3 reads CASSVGAGKGSPLHF. The CDR3 nucleotides are TGTGCCAGCAGCGTAGGAGCAGGGAAGGGTTCACCCCTCCACTTT.

This chain connects TRBV7-2 to TRBJ2-3, with 9 bases fitting TRBD2. Per the germline V gene, CDR1 is SGHTA and CDR2 is FQGNSA. V gave up 3 bases and J gave up 2 bases; unmatched junction bases: 3. This CDR3 is 15 amino acids long. This CDR3 reads CASSFGGGDTDTQYF. The CDR3 coding sequence is TGTGCCAGCAGCTTTGGCGGGGGGGACACAGATACGCAGTATTTT.

The chain links TRBV4-3 to TRBJ2-3; unclear D gene. V was clipped by 1 base and J by 6 bases, with 14 bases between them. This CDR3 is 15 amino acids long. CDR1 is LGHNA and CDR2 is YSLEER in the germline V gene. The CDR3 nucleotides read TGCGCCAGCAGCCAAGGTACTGCCCGAAAGGATACGCAGTATTTT. Translating it yields CASSQGTARKDTQYF.